This T cell receptor beta chain was obtained from a study of cytomegalovirus exposure and HLA in healthy donors. Notes on the study in general: Per a prior analysis, the majority of TCR beta V segments were productive roughly 90% or roughly 30% of the time.

V lost 5 bases and J lost 4, with 15 bases in between. Germline-derived CDR1 and CDR2 are SGHVS and FQNEAQ. CDR3 length: 15 residues. Each donor was healthy, and each was a bone marrow donor. Primers included in the PCR were 60 Vbeta and 13 Jbeta primers. Sequencing used immunoSEQ multiplex PCR; TCRdb keeps in-frame clones, though not all of them. Of 150,000 to 200,000 clones in the sample, about 70% were seen once. A note on this clone: Its antigen remains unknown.

What was sequenced was PBMCs. The V gene is TRBV7-8, the J gene TRBJ2-1, with D possibly being TRBD2 (5 bases). The clonotype was recovered from a woman aged 25-40 years in good health and CMV-seronegative. Written as DNA, the CDR3 is TGTGCCAGCAGCAAAGTGGAGGCGTCGTACAATGAGCAGTTCTTC. Amino acids: CASSKVEASYNEQFF.